Listed below are T cell receptor beta chains from one sample, sequenced in a study of shared clonotypes between healthy human individuals. Profiled with immunoSEQ multiplex PCR; TCRdb holds only in-frame clones, not every one. The sample includes about 2.5 million clones, about nine tenths of them seen just once. Sequencing was done on a sample of naive CD4+ T cells from PBMCs. The receptors come from a man aged 18 to 35 in good health. Some clones in this sample may be carry-over from other donors' samples. CDR3s include the opening cysteine and the closing phenylalanine or tryptophan. A D gene is named only where the DNA matches it firmly.

NA,TRBV6-5,CASSTNPAAYNEQFF
TRBD1,TRBV2,CASTGQPEETQYF
NA,TRBV27,CASSPGLPGTQYF
NA,TRBV6-5,CASSPFTPAEQFF
NA,TRBV15,CATSRDLTYEQYF
NA,TRBV6-1,CASSATGFGYTF
TRBD1,TRBV19,CASSTSGTGGEKLFF
TRBD1,TRBV7-2,CASNEQGVLSYNEQFF
TRBD2,TRBV5-1,CASSLGSGRNNEQFF
NA,TRBV28,CASTGTNQPQHF
NA,TRBV10-3,CAIKVQAIESGYTF
TRBD1,TRBV13,CASSLYWTGKNIQYF
TRBD2,TRBV5-1,CALSGLAGRGSNEQFF
TRBD1,TRBV11-1,CASSPRDRNQETQYF
NA,TRBV15,CATSRDSVVEAFF
NA,TRBV10-3,CAISESGVTQYF
NA,TRBV5-5,CASSWTVNEKLFF
NA,TRBV2,CASSELSGAEAFF
NA,TRBV27,CAAEPTGNQHF
NA,TRBV2,CASSKQYSGANVLTF
NA,TRBV6-6,CASSPNSDTQYF
NA,TRBV15,CATSRSNEGRSYEQYF
TRBD2,TRBV9,CASSPPGGGSYNEQFF
NA,TRBV6-5,CASSYSMGFSTEAFF
NA,TRBV2,CASSLIYEQYF
NA,TRBV18,CASSPAGSSGYTF
NA,TRBV30,CAWSVPWSVQPQHF
TRBD2,TRBV6-4,CASSDMYGLAGSETQYF